The 15 T cell receptor beta chains below were found in one sample sequenced in a study of T cell clusters in autoimmune cytopenias. TRB amplification used 250 ng of peripheral blood genomic DNA. Multiplex touch-down PCR amplified TRB using TRB-A and TRB-B pools in one tube. TCRdb reprocessed the multiplex PCR reads and reports one entry per CDR3 protein, with no DNA. This sample carries a few thousand distinct CDR3 sequences, with over 12% going to the ten biggest clones. Sequencing was performed on peripheral blood. These receptors all come from a human donor with an autoimmune cytopenia or autoimmune hepatitis (not recorded which).

This clonotype is labeled medium-sized based on frequency. The chain uses TRBV30 and TRBJ2-2; the D call of TRBD1 rests on TCRdb alone, since no DNA is present to check it. Looked up from germline, CDR1 is GTSNPN and CDR2 is SVGIG (reference sequence). The CDR3 length is 14 residues. The CDR3 reads CAWVPGHRGGELFF.

The V gene is TRBV5-6, the J gene TRBJ2-1. CDR3 length: 14 amino acids. CDR1 is SGHDT and CDR2 is YYEEEE in the germline V gene. CDR3 in amino acids: CASTHSLRYNEQFF.

According to its frequency, this clonotype is large. The rearrangement uses TRBV29-1 and TRBJ2-7. Per the germline V gene, CDR1 is SQVTM and CDR2 is ANQGSEA. The CDR3 covers 11 residues. The CDR3 is CSVASSYEQYF.

Measured by frequency, this clonotype is medium-sized. The chain links TRBV29-1 to TRBJ2-3. The CDR3 sequence is 12 residues long. The germline CDR1 and CDR2 sequences are SQVTM and ANQGSEA. The CDR3 loop reads CSVEFLADTQYF.

V and J are TRBV24-1 and TRBJ2-2; TCRdb's assignment of TRBD2 cannot be checked, as there is no DNA. The CDR3 is 18 residues long. The germline gives CDR1 KGHDR, CDR2 SFDVKD. The chain's CDR3 is CATSDLVASGSSGGELFF.

This rearrangement joins TRBV6-6 to TRBJ1-6. The CDR3 extends over 15 amino acids. Germline V CDR1 and CDR2: MNHNY, SVGAGI (reference sequence). This CDR3 reads CASRTGSPYNSPLHF.

V and J are TRBV29-1 and TRBJ2-5; there is no DNA to check the TCRdb D call of TRBD1. Per the germline V gene, CDR1 is SQVTM and CDR2 is ANQGSEA. CDR3 length equals 13 residues. This CDR3 reads CSAQGQGAKTQYF.

This chain links TRBV6-4 with TRBJ1-6; no DNA is available, so the TRBD1 call from TCRdb remains unchecked. Germline CDR1 reads MRHNA; CDR2 reads SNTAGT. The CDR3 runs 13 residues. The CDR3 loop is CASSAQGNSPLHF.

The CDR3: CASSIGGTDVGYGYTF. The chain employs TRBV19 and TRBJ1-2; checking the TCRdb D call of TRBD1 is not possible without DNA. Looked up from germline, CDR1 is LNHDA and CDR2 is SQIVND (reference sequence). This CDR3 is built from 16 residues.

This chain uses TRBV5-6 with TRBJ2-5. This CDR3 has 12 residues. Per the germline V gene, CDR1 is SGHDT and CDR2 is YYEEEE. The CDR3 loop is CASSYNQETQYF.

This chain joins TRBV30 and TRBJ1-6. The CDR3 totals 13 residues. Germline assignment: CDR1 GTSNPN and CDR2 SVGIG (reference sequence). CDR3 in amino acids: CAWKVQINSPLHF.

The chain links TRBV7-2 to TRBJ2-6. The CDR3 is 16 amino acids. CDR1 is SGHTA, CDR2 FQGNSA, per germline. The CDR3 is CASSLAQGSGANVLTF.

The chain couples TRBV6-5 to TRBJ2-1; TCRdb reports TRBD1, a call that lacks DNA to check it against. CDR1 and CDR2 (germline): MNHEY, SVGAGI. CDR3 length equals 17 residues. This chain's CDR3 is CASSYTTDPGANNEQFF.

In terms of frequency, this clonotype is large (0.1 to 1%). This chain uses TRBV29-1 with TRBJ2-7; the TCRdb D gene call, TRBD1, has no DNA to confirm it. The CDR3 is 13 amino acids. Germline CDR1 is SQVTM and CDR2 is ANQGSEA. This CDR3 reads CSVAGTGLYEQYF.

The genes are TRBV6-1 and TRBJ1-1. CDR1 and CDR2 from the germline V gene are MNHNS and SASEGT. The CDR3 spans 15 residues. CDR3: CASKVAAGLNTEAFF.